This T cell receptor (beta chain) originates from a study of blood T cell repertoires in COVID-19. Across the study: In each case, the material was cDNA or gDNA derived from T cells, B-cell-depleted T cells, or PBMCs.

The CDR3 length is 20 residues. TCRdb's table, derived via immunoSEQ multiplex PCR, lists solely in-frame clones and lacks some. The sample includes just over 650,000 clones, about 87% of them seen just once. This rearrangement joins TRBV21-1 to TRBJ1-5; TRBD1 is the table's D call and was not checked against the DNA. TRBV21-1 is a pseudogene. The sequence derives from a woman under 30 with acute or convalescent COVID-19. Source material: peripheral blood. CDR3 loop: CASSKKFGGDRGGWNQPQHF. In DNA, the CDR3 is TGTGCCAGCAGCAAAAAGTTCGGAGGGGACAGGGGGGGATGGAATCAGCCCCAGCATTTT.